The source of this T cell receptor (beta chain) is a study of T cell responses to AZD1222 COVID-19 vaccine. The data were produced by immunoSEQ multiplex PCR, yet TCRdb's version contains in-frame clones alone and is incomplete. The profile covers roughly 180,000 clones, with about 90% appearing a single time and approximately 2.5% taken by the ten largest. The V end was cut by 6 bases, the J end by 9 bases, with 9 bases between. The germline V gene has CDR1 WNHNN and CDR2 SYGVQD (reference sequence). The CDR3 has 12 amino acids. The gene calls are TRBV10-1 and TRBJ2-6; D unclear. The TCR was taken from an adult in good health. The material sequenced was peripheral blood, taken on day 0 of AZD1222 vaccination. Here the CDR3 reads CASSPGGNVLTF. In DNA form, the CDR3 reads TGCGCCAGCAGCCCCGGTGGCAACGTCCTGACTTTC.